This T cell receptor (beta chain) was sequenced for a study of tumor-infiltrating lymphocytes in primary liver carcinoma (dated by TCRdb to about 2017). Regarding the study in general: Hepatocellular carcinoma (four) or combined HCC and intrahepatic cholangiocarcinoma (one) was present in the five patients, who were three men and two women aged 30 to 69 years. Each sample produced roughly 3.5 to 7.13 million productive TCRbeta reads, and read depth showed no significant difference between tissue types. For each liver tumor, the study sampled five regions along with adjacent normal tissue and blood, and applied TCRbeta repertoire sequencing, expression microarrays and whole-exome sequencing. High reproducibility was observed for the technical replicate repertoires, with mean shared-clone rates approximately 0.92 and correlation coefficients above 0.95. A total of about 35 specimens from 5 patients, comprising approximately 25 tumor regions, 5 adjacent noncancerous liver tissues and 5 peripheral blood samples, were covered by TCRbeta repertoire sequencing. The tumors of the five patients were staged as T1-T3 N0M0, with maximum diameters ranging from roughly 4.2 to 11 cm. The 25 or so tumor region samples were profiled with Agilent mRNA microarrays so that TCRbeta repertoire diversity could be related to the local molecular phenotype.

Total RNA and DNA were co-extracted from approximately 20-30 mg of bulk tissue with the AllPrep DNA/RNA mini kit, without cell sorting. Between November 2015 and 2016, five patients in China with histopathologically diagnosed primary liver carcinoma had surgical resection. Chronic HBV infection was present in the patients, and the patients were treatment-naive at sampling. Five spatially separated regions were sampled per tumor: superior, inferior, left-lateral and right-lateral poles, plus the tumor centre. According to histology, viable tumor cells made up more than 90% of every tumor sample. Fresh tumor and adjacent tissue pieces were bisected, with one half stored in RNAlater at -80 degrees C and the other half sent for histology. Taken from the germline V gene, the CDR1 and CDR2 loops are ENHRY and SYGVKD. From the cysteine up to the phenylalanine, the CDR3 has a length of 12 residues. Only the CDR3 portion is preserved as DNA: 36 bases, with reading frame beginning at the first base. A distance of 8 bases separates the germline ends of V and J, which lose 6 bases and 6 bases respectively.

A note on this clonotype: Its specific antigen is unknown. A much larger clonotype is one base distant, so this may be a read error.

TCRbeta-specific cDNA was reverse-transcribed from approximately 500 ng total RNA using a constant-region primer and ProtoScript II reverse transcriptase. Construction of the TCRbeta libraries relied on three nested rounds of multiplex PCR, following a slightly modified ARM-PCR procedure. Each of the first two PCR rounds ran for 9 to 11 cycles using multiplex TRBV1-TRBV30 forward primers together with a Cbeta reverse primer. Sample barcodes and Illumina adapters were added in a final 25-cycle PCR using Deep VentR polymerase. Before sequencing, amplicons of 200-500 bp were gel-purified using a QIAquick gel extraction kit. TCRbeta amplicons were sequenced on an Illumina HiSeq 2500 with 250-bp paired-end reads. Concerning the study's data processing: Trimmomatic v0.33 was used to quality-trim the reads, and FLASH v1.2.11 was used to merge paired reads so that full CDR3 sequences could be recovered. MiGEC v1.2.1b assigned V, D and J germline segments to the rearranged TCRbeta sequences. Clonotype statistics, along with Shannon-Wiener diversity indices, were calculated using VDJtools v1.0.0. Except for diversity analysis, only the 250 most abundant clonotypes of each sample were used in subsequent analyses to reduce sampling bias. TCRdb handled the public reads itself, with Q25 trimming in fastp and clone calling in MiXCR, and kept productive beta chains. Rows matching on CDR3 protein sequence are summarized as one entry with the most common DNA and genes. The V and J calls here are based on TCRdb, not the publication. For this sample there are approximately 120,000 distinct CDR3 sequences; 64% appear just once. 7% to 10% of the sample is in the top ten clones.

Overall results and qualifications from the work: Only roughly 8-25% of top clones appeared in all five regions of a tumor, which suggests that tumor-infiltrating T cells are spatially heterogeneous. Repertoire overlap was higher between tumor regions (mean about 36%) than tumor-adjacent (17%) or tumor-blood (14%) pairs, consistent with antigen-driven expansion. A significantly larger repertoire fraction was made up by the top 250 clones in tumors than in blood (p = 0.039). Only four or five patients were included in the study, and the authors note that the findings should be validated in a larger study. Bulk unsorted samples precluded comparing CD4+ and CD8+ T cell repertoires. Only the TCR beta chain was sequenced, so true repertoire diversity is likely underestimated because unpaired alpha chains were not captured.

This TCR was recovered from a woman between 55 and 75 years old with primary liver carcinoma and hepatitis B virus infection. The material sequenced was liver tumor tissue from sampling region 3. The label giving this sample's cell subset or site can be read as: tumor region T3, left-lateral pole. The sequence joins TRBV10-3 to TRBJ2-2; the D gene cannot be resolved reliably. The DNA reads TGTGCCATCAGGTCGTGGGCCGGGGAGCTGTTTTTT. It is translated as CAIRSWAGELFF.